This T cell receptor beta chain was obtained from a study of T cells after yellow fever vaccination. From the 5' RACE reads, TCRdb called clonotypes with MiXCR, one entry per CDR3 protein. The profile shows 280,000 or so distinct CDR3 sequences, roughly 9% of them singletons. The CDR3 runs 14 residues. Germline assignment: CDR1 DFQATT and CDR2 SNEGSKA (reference sequence). Trimming removed 5 bases at V and 1 base at J, with 15 bases between. The study's findings and limits: Post-booster samples contained most primary-vaccination clones (around 96% CD4, about 90% CD8). Among all clonotypes, a small share was observed in both CD4 and CD8 compartments.

This clonotype has only a few counts. No antigen is known for it. The TCR comes from a young man who received the YFV17D yellow fever vaccine. The starting material was CD4+ T cells sorted from PBMCs, obtained 5 days after the yellow fever booster vaccination. The rearrangement links TRBV20-1 to TRBJ2-7; D ambiguous. The CDR3 loop is CSAGRTGNSYEQYV. For the CDR3, the DNA is TGCAGTGCTGGACGGACGGGTAATTCCTACGAGCAGTACGTC.